What follows describes a single T cell receptor beta chain. Its antigen remains unidentified. This sample is drawn from a study of cytomegalovirus exposure and HLA in healthy donors. In germline, CDR1 is SNHLY, CDR2 FYNNEI. The CDR3 has 14 residues. Trimming stripped 7 bases from V and 0 bases from J, with 12 bases between. Points from the study as a whole: The authors enumerated 150 to 200 TCR beta chains as linked to cytomegalovirus. Per published reports, the classifier diagnosed cytomegalovirus status with high specificity and sensitivity.

Repertoires were generated with immunoSEQ multiplex PCR, while TCRdb's copy carries only in-frame clones and drops some. Among a few hundred thousand clones listed, almost 90% were seen once. The chain carries TRBV2 and TRBJ1-1; D perhaps matches TRBD1 (6 bases). Sequencing used PBMCs. The receptor comes from a woman between 18 and 29 years old in good health and CMV-seronegative. CDR3: CASTYEGVNTEAFF. DNA of the CDR3: TGTGCCAGCACCTATGAGGGGGTGAACACTGAAGCTTTCTTT.